This T cell receptor (beta chain) derives from a study of blood T cells in healthy people across ages. A remark on this clonotype: Its antigen remains unknown.

Study results and limitations: Without sorted subsets, naive and antigen-experienced compartments could not be conclusively compared.

Primed by a sample-barcoded 5' primer and a J-beta primer mix, a second PCR proceeded for about 6 to 12 cycles. Via MiXCR, TCRdb re-called the 5' RACE reads, giving one row per CDR3 protein. The sample lists about 2 million distinct CDR3 sequences; roughly 50% were seen once. Source material: blood. The clonotype comes from a middle-aged woman in good health.

In DNA form, the CDR3 reads TGTGCCAGCTGTATAGGACAGGGAAGTTTGAATGAGCAGTTCTTC. As protein: CASCIGQGSLNEQFF. This rearrangement joins TRBV7-9 to TRBJ2-1; the match to TRBD1 covers 8 bases. V was pared by 8 bases and J by 7 bases, with 13 bases of the junction left unmatched. CDR1 is SEHNR, CDR2 FQNEAQ, per germline (reference sequence). This CDR3 comprises 15 residues.